This entry is about one T cell receptor (beta chain). Its antigen is currently unknown. It was with 60 Vbeta and 13 Jbeta primers that the PCR ran. Sequenced by immunoSEQ multiplex PCR; TCRdb stores in-frame clones only, minus some. The sample lists 100,000 to 150,000 clones, about three quarters occurring once. These data come from a study of cytomegalovirus exposure and HLA in healthy donors. The study's findings and limits: Highly shared variants forming one cluster were likely a sequencing artifact.

Donors were nominally healthy when sampled, though unrecorded immune exposures were likely. V lost 1 base to trimming and J lost 2 bases; unmatched junction nucleotides: 9. The CDR3 totals 18 residues. The germline V gene encodes CDR1 ENHRY and CDR2 SYGVKD. The TCR comes from a man younger than 40 in good health and CMV-seronegative. The V gene is TRBV10-3, the J gene TRBJ1-1, with 11 bases aligning to TRBD1. Input material: PBMCs. CDR3 sequence: CAISEWKFGTGGNTEAFF. The CDR3 DNA is TGTGCCATCAGTGAGTGGAAATTCGGGACAGGGGGTAACACTGAAGCTTTCTTT.